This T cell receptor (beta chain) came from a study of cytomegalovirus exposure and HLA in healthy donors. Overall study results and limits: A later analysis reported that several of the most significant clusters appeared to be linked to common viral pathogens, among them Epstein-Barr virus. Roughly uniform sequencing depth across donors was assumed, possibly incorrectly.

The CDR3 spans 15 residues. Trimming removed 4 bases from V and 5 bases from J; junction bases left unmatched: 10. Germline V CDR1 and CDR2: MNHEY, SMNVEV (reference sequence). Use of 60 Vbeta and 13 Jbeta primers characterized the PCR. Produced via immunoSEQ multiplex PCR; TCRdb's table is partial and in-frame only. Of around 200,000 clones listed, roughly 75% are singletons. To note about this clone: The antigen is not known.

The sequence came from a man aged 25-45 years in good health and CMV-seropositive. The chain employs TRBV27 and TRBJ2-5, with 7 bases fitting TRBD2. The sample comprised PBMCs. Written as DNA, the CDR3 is TGTGCCAGCAGTTGGTCCGTGCGAGCGGGGGAGACCCAGTACTTC. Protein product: CASSWSVRAGETQYF.